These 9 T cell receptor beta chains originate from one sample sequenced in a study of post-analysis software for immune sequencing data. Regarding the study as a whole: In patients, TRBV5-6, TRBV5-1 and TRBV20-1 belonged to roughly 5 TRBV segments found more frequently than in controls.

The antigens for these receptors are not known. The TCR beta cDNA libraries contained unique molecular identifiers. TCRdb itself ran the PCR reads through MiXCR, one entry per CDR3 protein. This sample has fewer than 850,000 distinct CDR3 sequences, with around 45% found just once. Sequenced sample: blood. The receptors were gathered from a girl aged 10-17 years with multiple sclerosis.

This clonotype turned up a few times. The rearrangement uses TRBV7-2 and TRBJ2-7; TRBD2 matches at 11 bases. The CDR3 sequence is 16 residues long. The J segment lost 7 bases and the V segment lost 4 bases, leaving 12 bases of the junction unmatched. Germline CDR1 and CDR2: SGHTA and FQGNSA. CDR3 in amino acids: CASSSQPLAGAGEQYF. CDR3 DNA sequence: TGTGCCAGCAGCTCCCAACCACTAGCGGGAGCGGGTGAGCAGTACTTC.

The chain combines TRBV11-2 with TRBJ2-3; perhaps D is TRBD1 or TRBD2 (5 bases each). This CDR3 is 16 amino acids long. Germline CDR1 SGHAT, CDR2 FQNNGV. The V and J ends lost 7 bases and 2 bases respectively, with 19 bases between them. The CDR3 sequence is CASTVGVTGYTDTQYF. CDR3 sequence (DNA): TGTGCCAGCACCGTAGGGGTAACGGGATACACAGATACGCAGTATTTT.

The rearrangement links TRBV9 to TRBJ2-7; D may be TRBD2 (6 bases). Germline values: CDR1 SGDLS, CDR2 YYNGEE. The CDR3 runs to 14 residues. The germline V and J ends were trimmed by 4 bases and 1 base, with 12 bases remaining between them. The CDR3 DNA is TGTGCCAGCAGCCCGGGGGTCGGGTCCTACGAGCAGTACTTC. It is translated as CASSPGVGSYEQYF.

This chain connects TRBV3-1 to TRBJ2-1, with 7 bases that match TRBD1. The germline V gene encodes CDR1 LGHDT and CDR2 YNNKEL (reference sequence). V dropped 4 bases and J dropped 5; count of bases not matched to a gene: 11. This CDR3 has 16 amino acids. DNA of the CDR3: TGTGCCAGCAGCCGAAAGCCAGGGGGAGCTAACAATGAGCAGTTCTTC. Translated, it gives CASSRKPGGANNEQFF.

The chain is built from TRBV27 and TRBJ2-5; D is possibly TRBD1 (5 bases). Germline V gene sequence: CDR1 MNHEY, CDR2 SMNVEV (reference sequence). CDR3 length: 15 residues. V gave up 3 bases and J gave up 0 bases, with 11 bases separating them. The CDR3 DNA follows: TGTGCCAGCAGTTTCCGCCAGGGCCACCAAGAGACCCAGTACTTC. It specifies CASSFRQGHQETQYF.

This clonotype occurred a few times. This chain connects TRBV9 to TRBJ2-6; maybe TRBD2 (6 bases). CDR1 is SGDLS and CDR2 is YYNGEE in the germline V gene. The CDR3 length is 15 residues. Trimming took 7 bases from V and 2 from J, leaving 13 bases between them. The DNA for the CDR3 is TGTGCCAGCGGTAACGGAGGGGCTGGGGCCAACGTCCTGACTTTC. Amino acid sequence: CASGNGGAGANVLTF.

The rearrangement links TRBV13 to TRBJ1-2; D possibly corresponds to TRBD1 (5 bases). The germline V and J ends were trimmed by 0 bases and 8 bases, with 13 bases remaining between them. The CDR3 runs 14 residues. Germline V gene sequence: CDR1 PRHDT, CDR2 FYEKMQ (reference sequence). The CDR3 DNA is TGTGCCAGCAGCTTAGGAGCGGGGGTTGGCGGCTACACCTTC. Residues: CASSLGAGVGGYTF.

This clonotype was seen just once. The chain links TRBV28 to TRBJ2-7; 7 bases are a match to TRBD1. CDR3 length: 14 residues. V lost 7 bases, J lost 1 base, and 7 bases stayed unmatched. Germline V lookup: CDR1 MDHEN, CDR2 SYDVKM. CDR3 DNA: TGTGCCAGCACGACAGGGACGTGGTCCTACGAGCAGTACTTC. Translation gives CASTTGTWSYEQYF.

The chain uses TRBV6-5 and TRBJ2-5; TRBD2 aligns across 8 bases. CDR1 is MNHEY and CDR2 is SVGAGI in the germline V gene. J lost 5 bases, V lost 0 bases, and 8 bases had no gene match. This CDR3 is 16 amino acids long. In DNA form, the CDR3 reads TGTGCCAGCAGTTACTCGTCGGGAGGGGGGGAGGAGACCCAGTACTTC. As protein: CASSYSSGGGEETQYF.